This is a list of T cell receptor beta chains from one sample in a study of PD-1 blockade in classical Hodgkin lymphoma. Here immunoSEQ multiplex PCR was the method, and the copy in TCRdb shows in-frame clones only, minus some. The data show 20,000 to 25,000 clones, around 73% seen once. The input for sequencing was peripheral blood mononuclear cells (PBMCs), taken before the second cycle of nivolumab. The source is a human donor with classical Hodgkin lymphoma. Each CDR3 is given with its conserved first and last residue. The order of the fields is CDR3 length, D gene, J gene, V gene, clone size, CDR3 protein, CDR3 DNA. D genes are given only for firm matches. Only some rows state a clone size, as once, few, many or a class for expanded clones.

length: 14
D: .
J: TRBJ2-2
V: TRBV5-1
size: .
CDR3: CASSLRGASGELFF
DNA: TGCGCCAGCAGCTTGAGGGGGGCCAGCGGGGAGCTGTTTTTT

length: 14
D: TRBD1
J: TRBJ1-2
V: TRBV29-1
size: .
CDR3: CSAPTGGLLYGYTF
DNA: TGCAGCGCTCCGACAGGGGGCCTCCTCTATGGCTACACCTTC

length: 15
D: .
J: TRBJ1-1
V: TRBV6-4
size: .
CDR3: CASSASQQGNTEAFF
DNA: TGTGCCAGCAGTGCCTCGCAACAAGGCAACACTGAAGCTTTCTTT

length: 13
D: TRBD1
J: TRBJ1-5
V: TRBV10-2
size: .
CDR3: CASSVSGGGPQHF
DNA: TGCGCCAGCAGTGTATCAGGGGGAGGGCCCCAGCATTTT

length: 16
D: .
J: TRBJ1-5
V: TRBV7-9
size: few
CDR3: CASSLSGQSWNQPQHF
DNA: TGTGCCAGCAGCTTAAGCGGACAGAGTTGGAATCAGCCCCAGCATTTT

length: 12
D: .
J: TRBJ1-5
V: TRBV6-5
size: .
CDR3: CASSYAEQPQHF
DNA: TGTGCCAGCAGTTATGCTGAACAGCCCCAGCATTTT

length: 18
D: TRBD2
J: TRBJ2-4
V: TRBV18
size: few
CDR3: CASSPRTSGTIAKNIQYF
DNA: TGTGCCAGCTCACCAAGGACTAGCGGCACAATAGCCAAAAACATTCAGTACTTC

length: 13
D: .
J: TRBJ1-2
V: TRBV10-3
size: .
CDR3: CAINPGKQEGYTF
DNA: TGTGCCATCAATCCAGGGAAACAAGAAGGCTACACCTTC

length: 20
D: .
J: TRBJ2-2
V: TRBV15
size: .
CDR3: CATSRDRGAASSTNTGELFF
DNA: TGTGCCACCAGCAGAGATCGGGGAGCGGCGTCTAGCACGAACACCGGGGAGCTGTTTTTT

length: 13
D: .
J: TRBJ2-1
V: TRBV6-1
size: .
CDR3: CASSWYGDYEQFF
DNA: TGTGCCAGCAGTTGGTACGGGGACTATGAGCAGTTCTTC

length: 16
D: TRBD2
J: TRBJ2-7
V: TRBV7-9
size: .
CDR3: CASSLVAGGPPGEQYF
DNA: TGTGCCAGCAGCTTGGTAGCGGGAGGGCCTCCGGGCGAGCAGTACTTC

length: 15
D: .
J: TRBJ1-4
V: TRBV28
size: .
CDR3: CASTAAGLTNEKLFF
DNA: TGTGCCAGCACGGCGGCAGGGCTAACTAATGAAAAACTGTTTTTT

length: 15
D: TRBD2
J: TRBJ2-3
V: TRBV19
size: few
CDR3: CASSIVGRAVDTQYF
DNA: TGTGCCAGTAGTATAGTCGGGAGGGCCGTAGATACGCAGTATTTT

length: 16
D: .
J: TRBJ2-7
V: TRBV21-1
size: .
CDR3: CASSNRLAGGIYEQYF
DNA: TGTGCCAGCAGCAACAGACTAGCGGGAGGAATATACGAGCAGTACTTC

length: 14
D: TRBD1
J: TRBJ2-2
V: TRBV5-1
size: .
CDR3: CASIPGQGTGELFF
DNA: TGCGCCAGCATCCCGGGACAGGGAACCGGGGAGCTGTTTTTT

length: 13
D: .
J: TRBJ1-1
V: TRBV9
size: .
CDR3: CASSWGRDTEAFF
DNA: TGTGCCAGCAGTTGGGGGAGGGACACTGAAGCTTTCTTT

length: 16
D: TRBD2
J: TRBJ2-5
V: TRBV5-1
size: .
CDR3: CASSLGWLAGGETQYF
DNA: TGCGCCAGCAGCTTGGGTTGGCTAGCGGGAGGCGAGACCCAGTACTTC

length: 15
D: TRBD1
J: TRBJ2-7
V: TRBV28
size: .
CDR3: CASTLTGASLYEQYF
DNA: TGTGCCAGCACCCTGACAGGGGCGTCGCTCTACGAGCAGTACTTC

length: 15
D: TRBD2
J: TRBJ2-6
V: TRBV5-1
size: .
CDR3: CASSFGGAGANVLTF
DNA: TGCGCCAGCAGCTTCGGGGGGGCTGGGGCCAACGTCCTGACTTTC

length: 13
D: .
J: TRBJ2-3
V: TRBV6-6
size: .
CDR3: CASSARGTDTQYF
DNA: TGTGCCAGCTCCGCCCGGGGAACAGATACGCAGTATTTT

length: 17
D: .
J: TRBJ1-4
V: TRBV19
size: .
CDR3: CASSLGVISGFNEKLFF
DNA: TGTGCCAGTAGTCTCGGAGTGATTTCCGGTTTTAATGAAAAACTGTTTTTT

length: 15
D: TRBD1
J: TRBJ1-2
V: TRBV28
size: .
CDR3: CASRDQGTGAYGYTF
DNA: TGTGCCAGCAGGGACCAAGGGACAGGGGCCTATGGCTACACCTTC